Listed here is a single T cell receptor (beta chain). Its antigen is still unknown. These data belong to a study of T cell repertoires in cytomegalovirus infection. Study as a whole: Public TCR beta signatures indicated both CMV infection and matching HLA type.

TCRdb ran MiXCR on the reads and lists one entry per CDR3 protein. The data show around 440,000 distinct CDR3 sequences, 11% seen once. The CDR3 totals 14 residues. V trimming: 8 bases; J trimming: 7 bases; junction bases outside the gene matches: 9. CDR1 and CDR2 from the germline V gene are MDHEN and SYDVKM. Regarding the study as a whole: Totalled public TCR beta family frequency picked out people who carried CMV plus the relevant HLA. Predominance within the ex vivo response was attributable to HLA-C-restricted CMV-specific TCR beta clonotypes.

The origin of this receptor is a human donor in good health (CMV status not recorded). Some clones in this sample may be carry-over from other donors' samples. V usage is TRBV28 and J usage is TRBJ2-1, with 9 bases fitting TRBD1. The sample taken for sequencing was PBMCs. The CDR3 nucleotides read TGTGCCAGCGGCCGGGACAGGGCTTTTAATGAGCAGTTCTTC. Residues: CASGRDRAFNEQFF.